This T cell receptor (beta chain) was recovered during a study of blood T cells in healthy people across ages. It was with a sample-barcoded 5' primer and a J-beta primer mix that a second PCR of roughly 6 to 12 cycles was run. Every cDNA was tagged by a template-switch adaptor with 12 random nucleotides. TCRdb reprocessed the 5' RACE reads with MiXCR, giving one entry per CDR3 protein. The sample records 1.5 million to 1.8 million distinct CDR3 sequences, under 55% being singletons. This clonotype was counted only a few times. CDR3 length: 16 amino acids. Losses at the gene ends were 3 bases for V and 7 bases for J; bases not matched to a gene: 16. The germline gives CDR1 SGHRS, CDR2 YFSETQ. Each sample used at least 6 million PBMCs.

This TCR was recovered from a woman between 18 and 30 years old in good health. The V call is TRBV5-1, the J call TRBJ2-7; the match to TRBD1 covers 7 bases. The sequencing sample was made of blood. CDR3 sequence (DNA): TGCGCCAGCAGCTCTTTAACAGGGGTGAACTACAATGAGCAGTACTTC. The encoded protein is CASSSLTGVNYNEQYF.